This T cell receptor (beta chain) appears in the sequencing data of a study of cytomegalovirus exposure and HLA in healthy donors. This CDR3 is 16 amino acids long. Trimming took off 5 bases at V and 6 bases at J, with 20 bases between the two ends. The V gene's germline CDR1 is SGHTA and CDR2 FQGNSA. This clone was found a few times. The donors were members of the roughly 130-subject validation cohort (separate from the approximately 670-subject first cohort). Method: immunoSEQ multiplex PCR; TCRdb's copy keeps in-frame clones and lacks some. The repertoire holds about 150,000 clones, with 86% as singletons.

The chain has TRBV7-2 and TRBJ2-1; possibly TRBD2 for D (6 bases). The receptor was derived from a human donor in good health. The sample consisted of PBMCs. The CDR3 protein is CASSKLGLDSINEQFF. DNA of the CDR3: TGTGCCAGCAGCAAACTGGGACTTGATTCCATCAATGAGCAGTTCTTC.